The T cell receptor (beta chain) described here comes from a study of T-cell reconstitution after alpha-beta-depleted transplantation in children. Unique molecular identifiers were incorporated when the TCRbeta library was constructed. TCRdb called the PCR reads again in MiXCR, with one record for every CDR3 protein. This sample has 400,000 to 500,000 distinct CDR3 sequences, with 11% found just once. The germline V and J ends were trimmed by 0 bases and 2 bases, with 12 bases remaining between them. The CDR3 has 16 residues. CDR1 is ENHRY, CDR2 SYGVKD, per germline. The chain is built from TRBV10-3 and TRBJ2-3; D gene unclear. This clonotype was sampled from a human donor who donated a stem cell graft to a child with acute myeloid leukemia. This specimen was PBMCs from the stem cell graft donor, taken from the stem cell graft. The chain's CDR3 is CAISESGETTTDTQYF. The CDR3, as DNA: TGTGCCATCAGTGAGTCGGGCGAAACCACCACAGATACGCAGTATTTT.